In its sample, the clone carrying this T cell receptor (beta chain) was seen many times. V lost 5 bases, J lost 4 bases, and 15 bases lay in between. The germline V gene has CDR1 SGHAT and CDR2 FQNNGV. The CDR3 loop spans 14 amino acids. This sample is part of a study of blood T cell repertoires in COVID-19. Study-level background: In each case, the material was cDNA or gDNA derived from T cells, B-cell-depleted T cells, or PBMCs.

Generated by immunoSEQ multiplex PCR, the TCRdb table keeps only in-frame clones and is missing some. This table holds about 280,000 clones, roughly 87% found once. The sequence was collected from a human donor in a cohort sampled during active COVID-19. The sample taken for sequencing was peripheral blood. The chain employs TRBV11-2 and TRBJ2-7, with D possibly matching TRBD2 (5 bases). In nucleotides, the CDR3 is TGTGCCAGCAGCCTAGGGAGCCCCCCTTACGAGCAGTACTTC. Its translation: CASSLGSPPYEQYF. The full variable domain, its missing parts supplied by reference TRBV11-2 and TRBJ2-7, is EAGVAQSPRYKIIEKRQSVAFWCNPISGHATLYWYQQILGQGPKLLIQFQNNGVVDDSQLPKDRFSAERLKGVDSTLKIQPAKLEDSAVYLCASSLGSPPYEQYFGPGTRLTVT.